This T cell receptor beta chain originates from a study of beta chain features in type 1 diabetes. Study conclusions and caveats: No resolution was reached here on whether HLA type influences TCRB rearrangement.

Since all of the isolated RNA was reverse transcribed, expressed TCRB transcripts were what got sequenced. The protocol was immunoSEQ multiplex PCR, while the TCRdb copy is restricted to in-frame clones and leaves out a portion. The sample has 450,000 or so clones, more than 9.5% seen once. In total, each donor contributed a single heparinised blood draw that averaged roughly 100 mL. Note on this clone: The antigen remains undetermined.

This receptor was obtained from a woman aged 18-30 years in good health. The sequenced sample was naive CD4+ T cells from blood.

CDR3 sequence (DNA): TGTGCCAGCAGGTCCCAAAATAGAGTCGGCGATACGCAGTATTTT. This sequence encodes CASRSQNRVGDTQYF. The chain employs TRBV9 and TRBJ2-3; no reliable D call. The CDR3 is 15 residues long. Between the trimmed V and J ends, which lost 5 bases and 6 bases, there was a span of 19 bases. CDR1 is SGDLS, CDR2 YYNGEE, per germline. The full variable domain, rest sourced from reference TRBV9 and TRBJ2-3, is DSGVTQTPKHLITATGQRVTLRCSPRSGDLSVYWYQQSLDQGLQFLIQYYNGEERAKGNILERFSAQQFPDLHSELNLSSLELGDSALYFCASRSQNRVGDTQYFGPGTRLTVL.